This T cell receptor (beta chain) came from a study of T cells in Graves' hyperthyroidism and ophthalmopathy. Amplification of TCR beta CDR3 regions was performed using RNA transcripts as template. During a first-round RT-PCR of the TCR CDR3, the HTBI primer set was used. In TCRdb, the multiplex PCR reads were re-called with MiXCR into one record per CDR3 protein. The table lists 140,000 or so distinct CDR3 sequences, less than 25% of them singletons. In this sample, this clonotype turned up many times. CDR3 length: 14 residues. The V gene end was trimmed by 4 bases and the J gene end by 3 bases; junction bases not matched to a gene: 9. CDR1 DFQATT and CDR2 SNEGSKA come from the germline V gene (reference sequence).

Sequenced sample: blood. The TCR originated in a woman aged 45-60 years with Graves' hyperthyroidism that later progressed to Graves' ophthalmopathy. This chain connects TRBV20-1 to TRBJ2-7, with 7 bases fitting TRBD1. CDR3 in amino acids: CSATKPGQIYEQYF. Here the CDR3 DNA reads TGCAGTGCTACGAAGCCGGGACAGATCTACGAGCAGTACTTC.